This T cell receptor (beta chain) stems from a study of neurological immune-mediated disorders (dated by TCRdb to between 2017 and 2020). Some background on the complete study: Peripheral blood TCR-beta repertoires from HTLV-I-associated myelopathy (HAM/TSP) patients, multiple sclerosis patients and healthy controls were compared by UMI-based sequencing. The cohort included about 70 subjects: approximately 15 with HAM/TSP, approximately 34 with multiple sclerosis, and around 20 healthy controls. The approximately 110 TCR-beta libraries included longitudinal samples, technical triplicates and paired sorted CD4+ and CD8+ T-cell subsets alongside PBMC samples. The study at large found these results: No identical CDR3 amino acid sequences were found to be shared among expanded clones across subjects, suggesting that TCR-beta repertoires were private in all groups. TCR clonal expansion was highest in HAM/TSP patients and lowest in MS patients, with MS patients falling below even healthy controls.

cDNA was synthesized by template-switch 5'RACE using a primer with a 10-nucleotide random unique molecular identifier that tagged each TCR transcript. Each sequencing run produced over 160 million TCR-beta sequences covering 15-18 subjects. The RNeasy kit was used to extract total RNA. TCR-beta VDJ regions were amplified with primers for the TCR constant region and the 5'RACE anchor, using the KAPA Real-time Library Amplification kit. A first PCR added sample indexes and Illumina adaptors, after which a second PCR increased the library yield. After Ampure bead purification, the TCR product of roughly 650 bp was size-selected on a 2% E-gel SizeSelection system. Library quality was checked on a Bioanalyzer, concentration was measured with Qubit, and libraries were quantified with the Kapa Library Quantification kit before pooling. An Illumina HiSeq 2500 sequenced the libraries paired-end 2 x 150 bp. To increase sequence diversity, roughly 24-31% phiX was spiked into each library pool. Per the original workflow: The quality-filtered reads were processed with the UMI-based MiGEC pipeline, whose error correction step removed more than 75% of the raw TCR sequences. IMGT germline references were used for aligning VDJ genes, and each clonotype was defined as a unique CDR3 amino acid sequence together with its V-J genes. Clonal expansion, Shannon diversity and CDR3 relatedness (CalcPairwiseDistances, ClusterSamples) were evaluated with VDJtools, and phylogenetic trees were built with CLCbio workbench. Expanded clones were defined as having at least 8 unique UMIs, based on coefficient-of-variation modelling across technical triplicates. TCRdb trimmed the raw reads at Q25, called clones with MiXCR and kept productive beta chains. A single entry per CDR3 protein holds the most common genes and DNA from its merged rows. It is TCRdb's table, rather than the study itself, that gives the V and J calls and clone size. The sample table contains some 20,000 distinct CDR3 sequences; only one count was recorded for 27% of them. 33% of the sample belongs to the ten largest clones.

This clonotype was recorded a few times. Its antigen is unknown. No per-base quality is available; no much larger clone lies one base away. The CDR3 has 14 amino acids, counting the end cysteine and phenylalanine. The kept DNA is CDR3 alone, 42 bases in frame from the first base. CDR1 and CDR2 are read off the germline V gene as SGHDT and YYEEEE. V is pared back by 2 bases and J by 2 bases, with 7 bases lying between the germline termini. Libraries from unsorted PBMCs were made from 2 million PBMCs kept in RNAlater at -80 degrees C until RNA extraction. Peripheral blood underwent Ficoll-Hypaque density gradient centrifugation to isolate PBMCs, which were then cryopreserved in liquid nitrogen.

Rearrangement joined TRBV5-6 to TRBJ2-2; no D gene call is confident. This TCR came from a man aged 50 to 59 with HTLV-1-associated myelopathy (HAM/TSP). Material: PBMCs. The nucleotides read TGTGCCAGCAGCTTAGAACCTAACACCGGGGAGCTGTTTTTT. Translated, it reads CASSLEPNTGELFF.